What follows describes a single T cell receptor beta chain. What it binds is not known. The authors divided CD4+ cells into CD45RA+ naive and CD45RA-negative memory subsets. CDR1 is KGHSH and CDR2 is LQKENI in the germline V gene. This CDR3 is 16 amino acids long. V dropped 2 bases and J dropped 0 bases, with 14 bases sitting between them. At a deep level, the assay was run. The assay was immunoSEQ multiplex PCR, and TCRdb's table has in-frame clones only and misses some. The table shows some 2,100,000 clones, with approximately 96% occurring only once. This specimen comes from a study of shared clonotypes between healthy human individuals. The wider study: Three plates were used per donor for CD4 naive, three for CD4 memory, two for CD8 naive and one for CD8 memory.

General study points: Estimated clonotype richness was generally higher in naive than memory subsets.

The clonotype originates from a man aged 18 to 29 in good health. Source material: naive CD4+ T cells sorted from blood. Described subset: CD45RA+ positively selected. The gene calls are TRBV18 and TRBJ2-7; the D gene could be TRBD1 or TRBD2 (5 bases each). CDR3 sequence: CASSPMAGTGSYEQYF. The CDR3 DNA follows: TGTGCCAGCTCACCAATGGCCGGGACGGGCTCCTACGAGCAGTACTTC.